This TCR beta chain was recorded in a study of T cell repertoires in cytomegalovirus infection. Study background: Carrying CMV and the relevant HLA type showed in public TCR beta signatures.

From the reads, TCRdb called clonotypes with MiXCR, one entry per CDR3 protein. The table shows about 200,000 distinct CDR3 sequences, with approximately 9.7% occurring only once. This clonotype was counted many times. Its antigen is unidentified. The V end lost 6 bases, the J end lost 5 bases, and 17 bases lay between the germline ends. The CDR3 runs to 16 residues. CDR1 MNHEY and CDR2 SVGEGT come from the germline V gene. Study-wide results and limits: Dominating the ex vivo response were TCR beta clonotypes that were CMV-specific and HLA-C-restricted.

The chain is built from TRBV6-2 or TRBV6-3 and TRBJ2-6; TRBD1 might be the D (6 bases). The source material was PBMCs. The TCR was taken from a human donor in good health (CMV status not recorded). Some clones in this sample may be carry-over from other donors' samples. This CDR3 reads CASSQGTGRRANVLTF. Written as DNA, the CDR3 is TGTGCCAGCAGCCAGGGAACAGGGCGAAGGGCCAACGTCCTGACTTTC.